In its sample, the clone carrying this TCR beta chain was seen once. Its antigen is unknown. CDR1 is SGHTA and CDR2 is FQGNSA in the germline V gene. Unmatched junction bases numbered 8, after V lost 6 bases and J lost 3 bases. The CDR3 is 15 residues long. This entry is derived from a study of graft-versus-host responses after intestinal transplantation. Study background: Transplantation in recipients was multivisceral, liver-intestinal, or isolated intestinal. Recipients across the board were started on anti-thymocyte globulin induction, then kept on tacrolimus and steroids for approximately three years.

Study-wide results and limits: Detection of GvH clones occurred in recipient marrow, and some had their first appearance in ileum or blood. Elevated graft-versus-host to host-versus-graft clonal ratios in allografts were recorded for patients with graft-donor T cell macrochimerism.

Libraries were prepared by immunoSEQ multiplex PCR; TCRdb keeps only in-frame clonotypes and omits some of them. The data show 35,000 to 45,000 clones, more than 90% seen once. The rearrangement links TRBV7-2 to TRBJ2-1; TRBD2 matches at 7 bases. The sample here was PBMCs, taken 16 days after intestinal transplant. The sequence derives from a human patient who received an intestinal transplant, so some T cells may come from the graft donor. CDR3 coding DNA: TGTGCCAGCAGTTCACGTGGCGGGGGCTACAATGAGCAGTTCTTC. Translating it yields CASSSRGGGYNEQFF.